A selection of T cell receptor beta chains follows, all from one sample in a study of blood T cell repertoires in COVID-19. Generated by immunoSEQ multiplex PCR, the TCRdb table keeps only in-frame clones and is missing some. The sample comprises 70,000 or so clones, more than 70% of which are singletons, and about 1.4% rests with the top ten. The sample was peripheral blood. Receptors originate from a human donor in a cohort sampled during active COVID-19. Each CDR3 is given with its conserved first and last residue. The order of the fields is J gene, D gene, V gene, clone size, CDR3 DNA, CDR3 protein. The D gene is left open where the match is weak. Expanded clones are given a class, and other clones once, few, many or no size at all.

TRBJ1-2	-	TRBV11-3	-	TGTGCCAGCAGCCTCGGGGGTGGCTACACCTTC	CASSLGGGYTF
TRBJ2-2	-	TRBV2	-	TGTGCCAGCAGGGGGGGACAGCCAAACACCGGGGAGCTGTTTTTT	CASRGGQPNTGELFF
TRBJ2-5	TRBD1	TRBV25-1	-	TGTGCCAGCAGAGGGACAGGGGAAGAGACCCAGTACTTC	CASRGTGEETQYF
TRBJ1-4	-	TRBV2	-	TGTGCCAGCAGTGGAAAACAGGGAGTCGCAACTAATGAAAAACTGTTTTTT	CASSGKQGVATNEKLFF
TRBJ1-5	TRBD1	TRBV6-4	-	TGTGCCAGCAGTGACATGACAGGGCGGCAGCCCCAGCATTTT	CASSDMTGRQPQHF
TRBJ1-3	TRBD1	TRBV6-6	-	TGTGCCAGCAGTCCCCTCTCGATACAGGGGAACACTGGAAACACCATATATTTT	CASSPLSIQGNTGNTIYF
TRBJ2-1	-	TRBV25-1	-	TGTGCCAGCAGTGAAGGAGGGAGTCAGTTCTTC	CASSEGGSQFF
TRBJ2-1	-	TRBV27	-	TGTGCCAGCAGGCGGTCGGGGAGCTCCTACAATGAGCAGTTCTTC	CASRRSGSSYNEQFF
TRBJ2-1	-	TRBV7-2	-	TGTGCCAGCAGCTCACAGAGTTCCTACAATGAGCAGTTCTTC	CASSSQSSYNEQFF
TRBJ2-3	-	TRBV5-4	-	TGTGCCAGCAGCTTACAACCCACAAGCACAGATACGCAGTATTTT	CASSLQPTSTDTQYF
TRBJ2-7	-	TRBV24-1	-	TGTGCCACCAGTCAAGGGGGTAAGCAGTACTTC	CATSQGGKQYF
TRBJ2-7	-	TRBV21-1	-	TGTGCCAGCAGCACCTTGGGCCAACGAGAAGAACCGAGCTCCTACGAGCAGTACTTC	CASSTLGQREEPSSYEQYF
TRBJ1-1	-	TRBV7-2	-	TGTGCCAGCAGCTTAACTAGACAGAACACTGAAGCTTTCTTT	CASSLTRQNTEAFF
TRBJ2-1	-	TRBV27	-	TGTGCCAGCAGTTTATTCGCGCGGGGAGGTGAGCAGTTCTTC	CASSLFARGGEQFF
TRBJ1-6	TRBD1	TRBV27	once	TGTGCCAGCAGACAGGGGGTTTCGTATAATTCACCCCTCCACTTT	CASRQGVSYNSPLHF
TRBJ2-5	TRBD1	TRBV5-1	-	TGCGCCAGCAGCTGGACAGGGGGTAAGGAGACCCAGTACTTC	CASSWTGGKETQYF
TRBJ2-5	TRBD2	TRBV5-8	-	TGTGCCAGCAGCTTGGGGCGGGGGTCTAGGACCCAGTACTTC	CASSLGRGSRTQYF
TRBJ1-1	-	TRBV2	once	TGTGCCAGCAGAGGACTCGAGAACACTGAAGCTTTCTTT	CASRGLENTEAFF